The sequence of this T cell receptor (beta chain) was determined in a study of T cells in narcolepsy. Study-wide background: Patients with NT1 or NT2 and healthy control donors were enrolled. Points from the study as a whole: Blood of same and different patients, but not healthy controls, reportedly held recurring autoreactive clonotypes. In some patient and control memory CD4+ samples, autoreactive clones were absent. Same-patient CSF and blood CD4+ T cell clonotypes included HCRT-specific and TRIB2-specific autoreactive ones.

Points on this clone: The antigen is unknown.

Assay used: immunoSEQ multiplex PCR; TCRdb lists only in-frame clones, some missing. The sample lists roughly 34,000 clones, around 80% occurring once. Trimming removed 2 bases from V and 6 bases from J; junction bases left unmatched: 4. In germline, CDR1 is SGHAT, CDR2 FQNNGV. There are 13 residues in the CDR3. The clonotype comes from a human donor with narcolepsy. This chain links TRBV11-2 with TRBJ2-7; 7 bases align to TRBD1. The sample comprised CD45RA- memory CD4+ T cells from PBMCs. The CDR3 nucleotides are TGTGCCAGCAGCTTATCTACAGGGGCCGAGCAGTACGTC. Translated, it gives CASSLSTGAEQYV.